Below, 24 T cell receptor beta chains from the same sample are listed, as sequenced in a study of a mutant IDH1 vaccine in newly diagnosed glioma. The time point here: baseline, week 1 (first vaccination visit). As to treatment: pre-vaccination baseline after standard-of-care therapy. The protocol was immunoSEQ multiplex PCR, while the TCRdb copy is restricted to in-frame clones and leaves out a portion. The data show some 87,000 clones, with around 77% seen just once and approximately 7.9% held by the top ten. This sample comprised PBMCs, obtained from a glioma patient treated with radiotherapy, temozolomide or both. The receptors originated from a man in his forties with glioma.

This chain links TRBV27 with TRBJ2-1, with 9 bases identical to TRBD2. CDR3 length: 18 amino acids. J gave up 0 bases and V 5 bases, and 11 bases lay outside the gene matches. CDR1 is MNHEY and CDR2 is SMNVEV in the germline V gene (reference sequence). In DNA form, the CDR3 reads TGTGCCAGCAGTCCCCAGTTAGCGGGAGAGAGCTCCTACAATGAGCAGTTCTTC. It is translated as CASSPQLAGESSYNEQFF.

The chain couples TRBV5-6 to TRBJ2-7; 8 bases map to TRBD2. Germline values: CDR1 SGHDT, CDR2 YYEEEE. This CDR3 is 15 amino acids long. Trimming took 3 bases from V and 7 from J; bases not matched to a gene: 12. This CDR3 is CASSSPGLEEVEQYF. In nucleotides, the CDR3 is TGTGCCAGCAGCTCGCCGGGACTAGAGGAAGTGGAGCAGTACTTC.

The V and J genes are TRBV7-2 and TRBJ2-3, with 8 bases fitting TRBD1. Germline CDR1 SGHTA, CDR2 FQGNSA. Trimming took 3 bases from V and 6 from J; bases not matched to a gene: 11. The CDR3 sequence is 16 residues long. The CDR3 is CASSLRGQGTGDTQYF. CDR3 nucleotides: TGTGCCAGCAGCTTGAGAGGACAGGGAACTGGCGATACGCAGTATTTT.

This clone was seen once. The DNA of the CDR3 is TGTGCCAGCAGCTTAAAGGGATGGGATACGCAGTATTTT. Translated, it gives CASSLKGWDTQYF. This rearrangement joins TRBV7-2 to TRBJ2-3; no definite D call. This CDR3 is built from 13 residues. CDR1 is SGHTA, CDR2 FQGNSA, per germline. Trimming took 2 bases from V and 6 from J, leaving 9 bases between them. The entire variable domain, with the rest obtained from reference TRBV7-2 and TRBJ2-3, is as follows: GAGVSQSPSNKVTEKGKDVELRCDPISGHTALYWYRQSLGQGLEFLIYFQGNSAPDKSGLPSDRFSAERTGGSVSTLTIQRTQQEDSAVYLCASSLKGWDTQYFGPGTRLTVL.

The CDR3 loop reads CASSLGVIGYTF. The CDR3 nucleotides read TGTGCCAGCAGCTTAGGGGTTATTGGCTACACCTTC. V and J are TRBV7-2 and TRBJ1-2; D uncertain. The germline V gene has CDR1 SGHTA and CDR2 FQGNSA. The ends were cut back, 1 base at V and 7 bases at J, with 7 bases in the middle. This CDR3 comprises 12 residues.

The chain recombines TRBV18 with TRBJ2-3; unclear D gene. This CDR3 region has 11 residues. The germline V gene encodes CDR1 KGHSH and CDR2 LQKENI. The germline V and J ends were trimmed by 6 bases and 2 bases, with 3 bases remaining between them. Here the CDR3 reads CASSNTDTQYF. CDR3 in DNA: TGTGCCAGCTCCAACACAGATACGCAGTATTTT.

This clone was counted between two and nine times. The CDR3 here is CASSPPTGVKTEAFF. CDR3 nucleotides: TGTGCCAGCAGCCCTCCGACAGGGGTTAAGACTGAAGCTTTCTTT. The rearrangement uses TRBV5-4 and TRBJ1-1; 8 bases map to TRBD1. The germline V gene has CDR1 SGHNT and CDR2 YYREEE (reference sequence). The junction had 10 bases not matched to a gene; V was cut back by 4 bases and J by 5 bases. CDR3 length: 15 residues.

The chain joins TRBV4-2 to TRBJ1-4, with D tentatively TRBD1 (6 bases). The CDR3 totals 15 residues. V dropped 1 base and J dropped 11 bases, with 17 bases sitting between them. Looked up from germline, CDR1 is LGHNA and CDR2 is YNFKEQ. CDR3 loop: CASSQGTVNQGKLFF. The CDR3 DNA reads as TGTGCCAGCAGCCAAGGGACAGTAAATCAAGGGAAACTGTTTTTT.

The V and J genes are TRBV5-4 and TRBJ2-7; D assignment may be TRBD1 or TRBD2 (6 bases each). This CDR3 comprises 14 residues. Per the germline V gene, CDR1 is SGHNT and CDR2 is YYREEE (reference sequence). V shed 0 bases and J shed 8 bases, with 15 bases lying between them. The CDR3 DNA is TGTGCCAGCAGCTTGGTCGGGGGCGCCCTCAAGCAGTACTTC. Residues: CASSLVGGALKQYF.

The genes are TRBV29-1 and TRBJ1-3, with TRBD1 matching 7 bases. Trimming removed 7 bases from V and 3 bases from J; junction bases left unmatched: 9. Germline CDR1 SQVTM, CDR2 ANQGSEA. This CDR3 has 14 amino acids. The chain's CDR3 is CSATGTEYGNTIYF. CDR3 DNA sequence: TGCAGCGCTACCGGGACAGAATATGGAAACACCATATATTTT.

In this sample, this clone turned up a few times. This chain links TRBV6-5 with TRBJ1-5; tentative D call: TRBD1 (5 bases). CDR3 size: 13 residues. V was cut by 5 bases and J by 9 bases, with 14 bases left in between. Germline V gene sequence: CDR1 MNHEY, CDR2 SVGAGI. The CDR3 nucleotides are TGTGCCAGCAGTCCGGGACGGTCGAGGCCCCAGCATTTT. It translates to CASSPGRSRPQHF.

This rearrangement joins TRBV19 to TRBJ2-1; 9 positions agree with TRBD1. V was pared by 2 bases and J by 4 bases, with 6 bases of the junction left unmatched. CDR1 LNHDA and CDR2 SQIVND come from the germline V gene (reference sequence). This CDR3 is 16 amino acids long. CDR3 in DNA: TGTGCCAGTAGTATATTAGGGACAGGGTCTTACAATGAGCAGTTCTTC. As protein: CASSILGTGSYNEQFF.

The genes are TRBV30 and TRBJ1-5; D is ambiguous. The CDR3 has 13 residues. Trimming removed 0 bases at V and 5 bases at J, with 8 bases between. Germline lookup yields CDR1 GTSNPN and CDR2 SVGIG (reference sequence). In DNA, the CDR3 is TGTGCCTGGAGTGTTGGGGAAGATCAGCCCCAGCATTTT. Residues: CAWSVGEDQPQHF.

The chain combines TRBV6-5 with TRBJ2-7, with TRBD2 identical over 10 bases. The CDR3 length is 14 residues. Germline assignment: CDR1 MNHEY and CDR2 SVGAGI. The V and J ends lost 6 bases and 1 base, in that order; junction bases with no gene match: 3. The CDR3 DNA reads as TGTGCCAGCAGGTCTAGCGGGGGTTCCTACGAGCAGTACTTC. It yields the protein CASRSSGGSYEQYF.

The chain employs TRBV18 and TRBJ2-5; D ambiguous. Germline V gene sequence: CDR1 KGHSH, CDR2 LQKENI. The CDR3 sequence is 14 residues long. The V and J ends lost 3 bases and 0 bases respectively, with 8 bases between them. The CDR3 nucleotides are TGTGCCAGCTCACCCGGAATCTACCAAGAGACCCAGTACTTC. Translating gives CASSPGIYQETQYF.

The chain is built from TRBV6-6 and TRBJ1-2, with D possibly TRBD1 on 6 matching bases. From germline, CDR1 is MNHNY and CDR2 SVGAGI (reference sequence). The V end lost 7 bases, the J end lost 8 bases, and 23 bases lay between the germline ends. The CDR3 has 15 amino acids. CDR3 sequence (DNA): TGTGCCAGCACCCCGCTACCGGGACAAGGGCCGGGCTACACCTTC. Amino acid sequence: CASTPLPGQGPGYTF.

The V gene is TRBV30, the J gene TRBJ1-3; no firm D call. The CDR3 has 19 amino acids. The V end lost 8 bases, the J end lost 0 bases, and 29 bases lay between the germline ends. Per the germline V gene, CDR1 is GTSNPN and CDR2 is SVGIG (reference sequence). The CDR3 DNA is TGTGCCGGCGGGCAATTCGGACGCGTTTCCCGTGGCTCTGGAAACACCATATATTTT. Amino acid sequence: CAGGQFGRVSRGSGNTIYF.

The chain uses TRBV6-5 and TRBJ1-1, with 11 positions matching TRBD1. The V and J ends lost 5 bases and 7 bases, in that order; junction bases with no gene match: 9. Germline V CDR1 and CDR2: MNHEY, SVGAGI. CDR3 length equals 15 residues. CDR3 nucleotide sequence: TGTGCCAGCAGTACCCTTTGGACAGGGGGCGGTGAAGCTTTCTTT. It codes for CASSTLWTGGGEAFF.

The CDR3 DNA sequence: TGTGCCAGCATGGACTCTTCCTACAATGAGCAGTTCTTC. This gives the protein CASMDSSYNEQFF. The chain couples TRBV28 to TRBJ2-1, with D perhaps matching TRBD2 (5 bases). Germline V CDR1 and CDR2: MDHEN, SYDVKM. The CDR3 extends over 13 amino acids. With 7 bases removed from V and 1 base from J, the gap between germline ends came to 8 bases.

The rearrangement uses TRBV4-3 and TRBJ2-2, with 7 bases identical to TRBD2. Germline V gives CDR1 LGHNA, CDR2 YSLEER. With V trimmed by 3 bases and J by 6 bases, 10 bases remained unmatched. The CDR3 loop spans 16 amino acids. The DNA for the CDR3 is TGCGCCAGCAGCCATGCGACTAGCAGGATAGCCGGGGAGCTGTTTTTT. It specifies CASSHATSRIAGELFF.

This rearrangement joins TRBV9 to TRBJ1-4, with 9 positions matching TRBD1. The CDR3 runs to 15 residues. CDR1 is SGDLS, CDR2 YYNGEE, per germline. The V and J ends lost 4 bases and 8 bases, in that order; junction bases with no gene match: 9. The CDR3 coding sequence is TGTGCCAGCAGCCCCGGGGACAGGGAGGGAGAAAAACTGTTTTTT. It encodes CASSPGDREGEKLFF.

The V call is TRBV5-1, the J call TRBJ2-3, with 8 nucleotides matching TRBD1. This CDR3 has 17 residues. The V gene end was trimmed by 3 bases and the J gene end by 6 bases; junction bases not matched to a gene: 15. Germline V CDR1 and CDR2: SGHRS, YFSETQ. DNA of the CDR3: TGCGCCAGCAGCTCAACAATTGGACAGGGCCTTGGGGATACGCAGTATTTT. Amino acids: CASSSTIGQGLGDTQYF.

V is TRBV5-1 and J is TRBJ2-2, with D unresolved. The CDR3 sequence is 13 residues long. Germline V gene lookup returns CDR1 SGHRS and CDR2 YFSETQ. V was clipped by 3 bases and J by 5 bases, with 8 bases between them. The CDR3 DNA is TGCGCCAGCAGCTACGTCCTAACCGGGGAGCTGTTTTTT. It is translated as CASSYVLTGELFF. The full variable domain, with the rest looked up from reference TRBV5-1 and TRBJ2-2, is KAGVTQTPRYLIKTRGQQVTLSCSPISGHRSVSWYQQTPGQGLQFLFEYFSETQRNKGNFPGRFSGRQFSNSRSEMNVSTLELGDSALYLCASSYVLTGELFFGEGSRLTVL.

The rearrangement uses TRBV19 and TRBJ2-1; the D gene is possibly TRBD2 (6 bases). Trimming removed 7 bases from V and 0 bases from J, with 10 bases in between. CDR3 size: 14 residues. Looked up from germline, CDR1 is LNHDA and CDR2 is SQIVND (reference sequence). The CDR3 region has the DNA TGTGCCAGTAATGCGGGGAGCTCCTACAATGAGCAGTTCTTC. This sequence encodes CASNAGSSYNEQFF.